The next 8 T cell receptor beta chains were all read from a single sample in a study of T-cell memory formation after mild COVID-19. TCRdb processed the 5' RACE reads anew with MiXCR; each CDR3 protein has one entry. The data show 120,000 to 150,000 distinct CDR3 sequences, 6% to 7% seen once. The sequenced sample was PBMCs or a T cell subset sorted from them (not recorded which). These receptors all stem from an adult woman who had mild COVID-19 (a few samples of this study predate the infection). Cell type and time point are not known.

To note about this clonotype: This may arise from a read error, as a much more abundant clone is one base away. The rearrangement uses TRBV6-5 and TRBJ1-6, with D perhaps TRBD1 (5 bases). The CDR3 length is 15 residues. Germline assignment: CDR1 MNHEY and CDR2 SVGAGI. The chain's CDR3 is CASSYRGSYNSHLHF. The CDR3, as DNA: TGTGCCAGCAGTTACAGGGGCTCCTATAATTCACACCTCCACTTT.

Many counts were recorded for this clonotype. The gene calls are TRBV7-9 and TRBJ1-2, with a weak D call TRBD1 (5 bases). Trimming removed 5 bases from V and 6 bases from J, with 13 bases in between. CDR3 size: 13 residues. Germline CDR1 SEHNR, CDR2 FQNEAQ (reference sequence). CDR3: CASSPAGLDGYTF. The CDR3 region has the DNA TGTGCCAGCAGCCCGGCAGGGCTAGATGGCTACACCTTC. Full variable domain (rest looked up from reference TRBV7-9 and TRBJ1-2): DTGVSQNPRHKITKRGQNVTFRCDPISEHNRLYWYRQTLGQGPEFLTYFQNEAQLEKSRLLSDRFSAERPKGSFSTLEIQRTEQGDSAMYLCASSPAGLDGYTFGSGTRLTVV.

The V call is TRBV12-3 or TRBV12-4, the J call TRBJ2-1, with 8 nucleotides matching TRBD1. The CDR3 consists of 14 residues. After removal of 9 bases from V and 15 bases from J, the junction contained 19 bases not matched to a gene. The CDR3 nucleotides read TGTGCCAGTAAACTACTACTACGGGACAGGAGTCGGTTCTTC. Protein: CASKLLLRDRSRFF.

CDR3 bases: TGTGCCAGCAGCTGGAGGGGAGGCGGGGAGCTGTTTTTT. Amino acids: CASSWRGGGELFF. The gene calls are TRBV7-9 and TRBJ2-2, with a weak D call TRBD2 (6 bases). The CDR3 runs 13 residues. V gave up 4 bases and J gave up 7 bases, with 10 bases separating them. Germline loops: CDR1 SEHNR, CDR2 FQNEAQ (reference sequence). Together with reference TRBV7-9 and TRBJ2-2, the CDR3 gives the full variable domain: DTGVSQNPRHKITKRGQNVTFRCDPISEHNRLYWYRQTLGQGPEFLTYFQNEAQLEKSRLLSDRFSAERPKGSFSTLEIQRTEQGDSAMYLCASSWRGGGELFFGEGSRLTVL.

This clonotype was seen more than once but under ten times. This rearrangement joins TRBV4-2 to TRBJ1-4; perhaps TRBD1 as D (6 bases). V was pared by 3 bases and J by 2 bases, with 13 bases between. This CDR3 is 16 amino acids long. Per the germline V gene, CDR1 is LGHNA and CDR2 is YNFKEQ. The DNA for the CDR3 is TGTGCCAGCAGCCATGGTCAGGGGTGGACTAATGAAAAACTGTTTTTT. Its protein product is CASSHGQGWTNEKLFF.

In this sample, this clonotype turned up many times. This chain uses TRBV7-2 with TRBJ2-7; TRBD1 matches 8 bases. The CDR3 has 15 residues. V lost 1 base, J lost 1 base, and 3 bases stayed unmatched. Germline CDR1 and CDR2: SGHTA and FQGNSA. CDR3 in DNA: TGTGCCAGCAGCTTAGACAGGGGGTATTCCTACGAGCAGTACTTC. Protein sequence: CASSLDRGYSYEQYF.

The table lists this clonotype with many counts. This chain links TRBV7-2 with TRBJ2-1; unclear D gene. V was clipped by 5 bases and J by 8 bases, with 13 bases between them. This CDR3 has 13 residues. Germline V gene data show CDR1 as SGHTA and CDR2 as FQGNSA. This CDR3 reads CASSLSYGDEQFF. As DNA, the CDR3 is TGTGCCAGCAGCCTTTCATACGGTGATGAGCAGTTCTTC.

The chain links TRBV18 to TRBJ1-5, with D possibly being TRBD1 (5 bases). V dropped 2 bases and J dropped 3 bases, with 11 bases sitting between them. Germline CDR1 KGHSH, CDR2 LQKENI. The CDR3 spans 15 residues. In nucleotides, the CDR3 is TGTGCCAGCTCACCATTCGGGGGATCCAATCAGCCCCAGCATTTT. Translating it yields CASSPFGGSNQPQHF.